This T cell receptor (beta chain) originates from a study of T cell changes during pregnancy in multiple sclerosis. Sequenced by immunoSEQ multiplex PCR; TCRdb stores in-frame clones only, minus some. The data hold about 120,000 clones, with approximately 95% observed a single time. CDR3 length equals 15 residues. The V segment lost 5 bases and the J segment 3 bases; nucleotides outside the gene matches: 9. CDR1 is MDHEN, CDR2 SYDVKM, per germline. The TCR comes from a female donor with multiple sclerosis, enrolled in a pregnancy study. The source material was peripheral blood, sampled before pregnancy. The chain carries TRBV28 and TRBJ2-7; 8 bases map to TRBD2. The CDR3 loop reads CASSPLAGGFYEQYF. The CDR3 DNA reads TGTGCCAGCAGTCCTCTTGCGGGAGGTTTCTACGAGCAGTACTTC.